This passage covers 12 T cell receptor beta chains from one sample sequenced in a study of shared clonotypes between healthy human individuals. Only in-frame clones appear in the TCRdb table, and some are missing; sequencing was by immunoSEQ multiplex PCR. The profile covers almost 750,000 clones, with approximately 77% appearing a single time and under 2% taken by the ten largest. The sequenced sample was memory CD4+ T cells sorted from blood. Subset described: CD45RA-negative fraction. These receptors all come from a woman younger than 45 in good health.

This clone appeared a single time. J is TRBJ2-7 and V is TRBV6-1; 7 bases fit TRBD2. Germline lookup yields CDR1 MNHNS and CDR2 SASEGT. The V and J ends lost 2 bases and 4 bases, in that order; junction bases with no gene match: 5. The CDR3 sequence is 14 residues long. CDR3 in DNA: TGTGCCAGCAGTGAATCGTCTAGCGGATACGAGCAGTACTTC. This sequence encodes CASSESSSGYEQYF.

This chain uses TRBV28 with TRBJ2-5, with a possible D match to TRBD2 (6 bases). Germline V gene sequence: CDR1 MDHEN, CDR2 SYDVKM. The CDR3 has 15 amino acids. The V end was cut by 2 bases, the J end by 2 bases, with 12 bases between. CDR3 sequence (DNA): TGTGCCAGCAGTTTAGGGGACGGGACTCAAGAGACCCAGTACTTC. Translation: CASSLGDGTQETQYF.

The chain carries TRBV10-1 and TRBJ2-3; 11 bases line up with TRBD2. With V trimmed by 3 bases and J by 4 bases, 3 bases remained unmatched. Germline V CDR1 and CDR2: WNHNN, SYGVQD (reference sequence). The CDR3 totals 15 residues. This CDR3 is CASSDTSGRSDTQYF. The CDR3, as DNA: TGCGCCAGCAGTGATACTAGCGGGAGATCAGATACGCAGTATTTT.

The chain couples TRBV21-1 to TRBJ2-7; the D call TRBD2 from the table was never checked on the DNA. TRBV21-1 is termed a pseudogene. This CDR3 region has 20 residues. The CDR3 region is CASSNRGYGPTPTDKYEQYF. The CDR3 region has the DNA TGTGCCAGCAGCAATCGGGGTTACGGCCCCACCCCCACCGATAAGTACGAGCAGTACTTC.

This rearrangement joins TRBV28 to TRBJ1-2, with D hard to call. Between the trimmed V and J ends, which lost 5 bases and 2 bases, there was a span of 9 bases. CDR1 is MDHEN, CDR2 SYDVKM, per germline. CDR3 length: 13 residues. CDR3 amino acids: CASSQDENYGYTF. The CDR3 nucleotides read TGTGCCAGCAGTCAGGACGAAAACTATGGCTACACCTTC.

V gene TRBV5-6 combines with J gene TRBJ2-7, with D perhaps TRBD1 or TRBD2 (6 bases each). CDR1 is SGHDT, CDR2 YYEEEE, per germline. V shed 5 bases and J shed 4 bases, with 13 bases lying between them. The CDR3 length is 13 residues. CDR3 amino acids: CASRGGGRYEQYF. The DNA of the CDR3 is TGTGCCAGCAGAGGGGGAGGAAGATACGAGCAGTACTTC.

For the CDR3, the DNA is TGTGCCAGCGGACTAGCGGGAACCTACGAGCAGTACTTC. It encodes CASGLAGTYEQYF. The chain joins TRBV10-3 to TRBJ2-7; TRBD2 matches 12 bases. Losses at the gene ends were 10 bases for V and 2 bases for J; bases not matched to a gene: 3. This CDR3 is 13 amino acids long. Per germline, CDR1 ENHRY and CDR2 SYGVKD.

This clone has just a few counts. J is TRBJ1-1 and V is TRBV11-2; TRBD1 might be the D (6 bases). The V end lost 6 bases, the J end lost 0 bases, and 8 bases lay between the germline ends. The CDR3 has 13 amino acids. The germline V gene encodes CDR1 SGHAT and CDR2 FQNNGV. This CDR3 reads CASSTGLNTEAFF. Here the CDR3 DNA reads TGTGCCAGCAGTACAGGGTTGAACACTGAAGCTTTCTTT. Supplemented by reference TRBV11-2 and TRBJ1-1, the full variable domain reads EAGVAQSPRYKIIEKRQSVAFWCNPISGHATLYWYQQILGQGPKLLIQFQNNGVVDDSQLPKDRFSAERLKGVDSTLKIQPAKLEDSAVYLCASSTGLNTEAFFGQGTRLTVV.

J is TRBJ1-5 and V is TRBV27, with D uncertain. CDR3 size: 15 residues. With 6 bases removed from V and 2 bases from J, the gap between germline ends came to 14 bases. Per the germline V gene, CDR1 is MNHEY and CDR2 is SMNVEV (reference sequence). As DNA, the CDR3 is TGTGCCAGCAGCTCCAGGTCCGCGGGCAATCAGCCCCAGCATTTT. Encoded protein: CASSSRSAGNQPQHF.

The CDR3 spells CASSTQSPGGETEAFF. The CDR3 DNA is TGTGCCAGCTCAACTCAAAGCCCCGGGGGTGAAACTGAAGCTTTCTTT. The rearrangement joins TRBV18 to TRBJ1-1; D may be TRBD1 (5 bases). Germline V gene data show CDR1 as KGHSH and CDR2 as LQKENI. The CDR3 is 16 residues long. Trimming removed 5 bases at V and 5 bases at J, with 21 bases between.

The V gene is TRBV2, the J gene TRBJ1-1, with 7 bases lining up with TRBD1. Germline trimming cut 8 bases from V and 7 bases from J; bases unmatched to any gene: 10. This CDR3 is built from 13 residues. The germline gives CDR1 SNHLY, CDR2 FYNNEI. The CDR3 nucleotides are TGTGCCAGCCACCGGGACAGTGTTAGTGAAGCTTTCTTT. It translates to CASHRDSVSEAFF.

In nucleotides, the CDR3 is TGTGCCAGCTCACCAGACCAGGGTGAAGGCTACACCTTC. Translation: CASSPDQGEGYTF. The V gene is TRBV18, the J gene TRBJ1-2, with D possibly TRBD1 on 5 matching bases. The germline CDR1 and CDR2 sequences are KGHSH and LQKENI. V lost 2 bases and J 8 bases, leaving 12 bases between the germline ends. The CDR3 consists of 13 residues.